This T cell receptor beta chain was identified during a study of regulatory T cells in long-lasting Graves disease. Broader study findings: Patients with persistent Graves' had lower TCR diversity than newly diagnosed patients.

Time point noted: persistent/refractory GD, antithyroid drugs over 5 years with positive TRAb. PBMC-derived RNA was used for the TCR library. Patients came from an endocrinology department in Xi'an, China. Roughly 8.3 milliliters of peripheral blood were taken and placed in EDTA tubes. Germline values: CDR1 SQVTM, CDR2 ANQGSEA. V lost 6 bases, J lost 0 bases, and 11 bases lay in between. The CDR3 runs to 14 residues. About this clonotype: Antigen specificity is unknown.

iRepertoire HTBI primers and Arm-PCR of CDR3 regions built TCR beta libraries. TCRdb re-analysed the multiplex PCR reads in MiXCR, keeping a single row per CDR3 protein. The sample records roughly 300,000 distinct CDR3 sequences, approximately 20% being singletons. This rearrangement joins TRBV29-1 to TRBJ2-2; a possible D gene is TRBD2 (6 bases). The specimen comprised peripheral blood mononuclear cells (PBMCs), sampled when the disease was refractory, from a patient treated with antithyroid drugs. The receptor's source is a female donor with Graves disease. The CDR3 DNA is TGCAGCGTCGCAGGGACTGCGAACACCGGGGAGCTGTTTTTT. Translated, it gives CSVAGTANTGELFF.